One sample yielded the 17 T cell receptor beta chains listed below, sequenced in a study of T cell responses to AZD1222 COVID-19 vaccine. Assay used: immunoSEQ multiplex PCR; TCRdb lists only in-frame clones, some missing. The sample lists about 97,000 clones, roughly 84% occurring once. Sequenced material: peripheral blood, taken on day 0 of AZD1222 vaccination. Source of these receptors: an adult in good health.

This clone came up once. The genes are TRBV5-4 and TRBJ2-3, with TRBD2 identical over 10 bases. Trimming cost V 7 bases and J 7 bases; bases outside gene matches: 9. The CDR3 contains 14 residues. The germline V gene encodes CDR1 SGHNT and CDR2 YYREEE (reference sequence). The CDR3 DNA sequence: TGTGCCAGCCAGATTAGCGGGAGGACTCATACGCAGTATTTT. Translated, it gives CASQISGRTHTQYF.

V gene TRBV7-6 combines with J gene TRBJ2-2; 7 bases map to TRBD1. Germline assignment: CDR1 SGHVS and CDR2 FNYEAQ. V shed 5 bases and J 2 bases; nucleotides not matched to a gene: 17. The CDR3 has 19 amino acids. The CDR3 here is CASSRYGTEGAINTGELFF. CDR3 DNA: TGTGCCAGCAGCCGTTACGGGACAGAAGGGGCCATCAACACCGGGGAGCTGTTTTTT.

The chain couples TRBV25-1 to TRBJ1-5; possible D gene TRBD1, 6 bases. Germline assignment: CDR1 MGHDK and CDR2 SYGVNS. The V and J ends lost 2 bases and 5 bases respectively, with 7 bases between them. The CDR3 totals 13 residues. CDR3 nucleotides: TGTGCCAGCAGTGAACAGGGGCATCAGCCCCAGCATTTT. It codes for CASSEQGHQPQHF.

V is TRBV19 and J is TRBJ1-5; D is undetermined. With 7 bases removed from V and 2 bases from J, the gap between germline ends came to 18 bases. The CDR3 contains 16 residues. From germline, CDR1 is LNHDA and CDR2 SQIVND (reference sequence). The CDR3 region is CASNRVPGRGNQPQHF. The CDR3 region has the DNA TGTGCCAGTAATCGAGTTCCAGGACGGGGCAATCAGCCCCAGCATTTT.

The chain joins TRBV5-1 to TRBJ2-3; possibly TRBD1 for D (6 bases). CDR1 SGHRS and CDR2 YFSETQ come from the germline V gene. The CDR3 is 15 amino acids. The ends were cut back, 0 bases at V and 1 base at J, with 9 bases in the middle. The CDR3 DNA sequence: TGCGCCAGCAGCTTGGTGGGGGCCCGCACAGATACGCAGTATTTT. Its translation is CASSLVGARTDTQYF.

The genes are TRBV24-1 and TRBJ1-4; D not resolved. In germline, CDR1 is KGHDR, CDR2 SFDVKD. V lost 4 bases and J lost 4, with 3 bases in between. The CDR3 is 12 residues long. The DNA for the CDR3 is TGTGCCACCAGTGAACGTAATGAAAAACTGTTTTTT. It is translated as CATSERNEKLFF.

This clone was recorded a few times. The J gene is TRBJ2-7, the V gene TRBV9, with D unclear. Germline CDR1 SGDLS, CDR2 YYNGEE. This CDR3 has 13 amino acids. Trimming cost V 0 bases and J 2 bases, with 6 bases left between them. CDR3 sequence: CASSVGFTYEQYF. The CDR3 region has the DNA TGTGCCAGCAGCGTAGGTTTCACCTACGAGCAGTACTTC.

The V call is TRBV25-1, the J call TRBJ1-6, with D maybe TRBD1 (6 bases). This CDR3 region has 13 residues. V was clipped by 7 bases and J by 7 bases, with 11 bases between them. Germline assignment: CDR1 MGHDK and CDR2 SYGVNS. In nucleotides, the CDR3 is TGTGCCAGCAAGGCCCAGGGGAATTCACCCCTCCACTTT. It is translated as CASKAQGNSPLHF.

The V call is TRBV11-2, the J call TRBJ2-2, with no clear D. V gave up 5 bases and J gave up 1 base, with 2 bases separating them. Looked up from germline, CDR1 is SGHAT and CDR2 is FQNNGV. The CDR3 has 12 residues. This chain's CDR3 is CASSKNTGELFF. The DNA for the CDR3 is TGTGCCAGCAGCAAGAACACCGGGGAGCTGTTTTTT.

V usage is TRBV7-6 and J usage is TRBJ2-2; a possible D gene is TRBD2 (5 bases). The CDR3 is 14 residues long. The germline CDR1 and CDR2 sequences are SGHVS and FNYEAQ. V lost 0 bases and J lost 5, with 7 bases in between. In DNA, the CDR3 is TGTGCCAGCAGCTTAGCGCCGGGAACCGGGGAGCTGTTTTTT. Its protein product is CASSLAPGTGELFF.

The chain recombines TRBV24-1 with TRBJ1-2, with D perhaps TRBD1 (5 bases). Germline V gene lookup returns CDR1 KGHDR and CDR2 SFDVKD. This CDR3 is 14 amino acids long. The V and J ends lost 4 bases and 2 bases respectively, with 10 bases between them. In DNA, the CDR3 is TGTGCCACCAGTGAGTCCGGGACCAACTATGGCTACACCTTC. This sequence encodes CATSESGTNYGYTF.

The V and J genes are TRBV19 and TRBJ2-2; D gene unclear. Germline CDR1 is LNHDA and CDR2 is SQIVND (reference sequence). The CDR3 loop spans 15 amino acids. Trimming removed 7 bases from V and 7 bases from J, with 19 bases in between. For the CDR3, the DNA is TGTGCCAGTACGGGCGGTGGCCAACCACGCGGGGAGCTGTTTTTT. As protein: CASTGGGQPRGELFF.

The rearrangement joins TRBV12-3 or TRBV12-4 to TRBJ2-1; 7 nucleotides line up with TRBD1. The CDR3 contains 13 residues. V shed 3 bases, J shed 6 bases, and the junction held 2 bases outside the gene matches. CDR3 DNA sequence: TGTGCCAGCAGTTTCGACAGGGTCAATGAGCAGTTCTTC. Its translation is CASSFDRVNEQFF.

The chain couples TRBV7-9 to TRBJ1-6; D gene ambiguous. Germline-derived CDR1 and CDR2 are SEHNR and FQNEAQ (reference sequence). V lost 1 base and J 7 bases, leaving 5 bases between the germline ends. The CDR3 has 13 residues. This CDR3 reads CASSLGANSPLHF. DNA of the CDR3: TGTGCCAGCAGCTTAGGAGCCAATTCACCCCTCCACTTT.

This chain uses TRBV6-1 with TRBJ1-2; 8 bases are shared with TRBD1. CDR3 length: 14 residues. Germline V gene data show CDR1 as MNHNS and CDR2 as SASEGT. With V trimmed by 2 bases and J by 8 bases, 7 bases remained unmatched. CDR3 bases: TGTGCCAGCAGTGAAACACAACAGGGGGGCGGCTACACCTTC. Its translation: CASSETQQGGGYTF.

This clone showed up just once. The rearrangement links TRBV12-5 to TRBJ2-5; D remains unclear. The V and J ends lost 3 bases and 5 bases respectively, with 10 bases between them. The length of the CDR3 is 13 residues. Germline assignment: CDR1 LGHNT and CDR2 FRNRAP. The chain's CDR3 is CASGFHGAETQYF. DNA of the CDR3: TGTGCTAGTGGTTTTCATGGTGCGGAGACCCAGTACTTC.

The chain links TRBV7-2 to TRBJ2-1; 12 bases fit TRBD2. V was pared by 5 bases and J by 3 bases, with 5 bases of the junction left unmatched. The CDR3 consists of 16 residues. Germline CDR1 is SGHTA and CDR2 is FQGNSA. CDR3 sequence reads: CASSTLAGGSYNEQFF. As DNA, the CDR3 is TGTGCCAGCAGCACCCTAGCGGGAGGGAGCTACAATGAGCAGTTCTTC.